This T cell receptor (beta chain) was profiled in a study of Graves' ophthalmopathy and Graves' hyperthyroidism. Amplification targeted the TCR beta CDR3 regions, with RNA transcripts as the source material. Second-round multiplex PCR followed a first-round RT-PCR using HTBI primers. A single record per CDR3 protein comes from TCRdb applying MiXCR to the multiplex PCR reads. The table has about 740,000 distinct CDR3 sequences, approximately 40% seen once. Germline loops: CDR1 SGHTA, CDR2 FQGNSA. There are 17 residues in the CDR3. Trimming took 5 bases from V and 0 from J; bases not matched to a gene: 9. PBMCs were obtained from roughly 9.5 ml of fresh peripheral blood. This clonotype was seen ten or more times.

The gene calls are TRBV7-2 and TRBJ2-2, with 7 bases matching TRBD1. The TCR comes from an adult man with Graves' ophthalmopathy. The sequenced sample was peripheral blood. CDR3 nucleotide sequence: TGTGCCAGCAGCCCTATCGGGACAGCTTCGAACACCGGGGAGCTGTTTTTT. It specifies CASSPIGTASNTGELFF. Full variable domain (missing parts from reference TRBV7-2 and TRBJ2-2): GAGVSQSPSNKVTEKGKDVELRCDPISGHTALYWYRQSLGQGLEFLIYFQGNSAPDKSGLPSDRFSAERTGGSVSTLTIQRTQQEDSAVYLCASSPIGTASNTGELFFGEGSRLTVL.